This T cell receptor (beta chain) was profiled in a study of neurological immune-mediated disorders. This clonotype was counted many times. Losses at the gene ends were 4 bases for V and 0 bases for J; bases not matched to a gene: 10. This CDR3 has 16 residues. In germline, CDR1 is SGHRS, CDR2 YFSETQ. Synthesis of cDNA used 5'RACE (with 10-nucleotide random UMIs). TCRdb processed the 5' RACE reads anew with MiXCR; each CDR3 protein has one entry. Seen here are fewer than 60,000 distinct CDR3 sequences, 10% observed once, and the top ten hold less than 6%. The sequence came from a man between 70 and 80 years old with HTLV-1-associated myelopathy (HAM/TSP). Sequencing input: PBMCs. The genes are TRBV5-1 and TRBJ2-7; 7 positions match TRBD2. The CDR3 protein is CASSMRLADLSYEQYF. CDR3 in DNA: TGCGCCAGCAGCATGCGGCTAGCGGACCTCTCCTACGAGCAGTACTTC.